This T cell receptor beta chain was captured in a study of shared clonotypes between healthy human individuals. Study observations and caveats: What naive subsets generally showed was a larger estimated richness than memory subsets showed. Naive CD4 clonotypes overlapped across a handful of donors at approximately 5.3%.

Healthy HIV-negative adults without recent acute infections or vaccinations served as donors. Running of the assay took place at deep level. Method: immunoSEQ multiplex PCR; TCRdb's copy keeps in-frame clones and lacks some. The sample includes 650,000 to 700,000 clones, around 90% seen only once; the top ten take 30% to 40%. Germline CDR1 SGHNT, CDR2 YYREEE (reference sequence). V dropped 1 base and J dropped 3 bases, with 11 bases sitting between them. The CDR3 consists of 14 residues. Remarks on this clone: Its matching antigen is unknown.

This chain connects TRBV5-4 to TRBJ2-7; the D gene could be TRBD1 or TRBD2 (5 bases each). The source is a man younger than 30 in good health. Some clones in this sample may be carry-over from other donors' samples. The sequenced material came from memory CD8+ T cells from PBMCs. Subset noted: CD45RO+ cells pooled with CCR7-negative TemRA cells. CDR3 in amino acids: CASSLFGAYYEQYF. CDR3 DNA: TGTGCCAGCAGCTTGTTCGGGGCCTACTACGAGCAGTACTTC.